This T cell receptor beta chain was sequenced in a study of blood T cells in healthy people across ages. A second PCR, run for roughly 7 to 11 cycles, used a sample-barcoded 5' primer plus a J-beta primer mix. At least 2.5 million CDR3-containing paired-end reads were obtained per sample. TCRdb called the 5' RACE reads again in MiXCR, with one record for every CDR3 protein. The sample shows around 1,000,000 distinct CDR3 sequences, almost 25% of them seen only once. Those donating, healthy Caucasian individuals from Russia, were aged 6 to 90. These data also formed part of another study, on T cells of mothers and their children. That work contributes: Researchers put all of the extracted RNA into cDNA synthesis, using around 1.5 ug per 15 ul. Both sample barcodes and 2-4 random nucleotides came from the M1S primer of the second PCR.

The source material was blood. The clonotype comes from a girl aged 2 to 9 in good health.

The CDR3 is CASSSGRKTEAFF. CDR3 in DNA: TGTGCCAGCAGCTCGGGACGAAAAACTGAAGCTTTCTTT. The chain carries TRBV11-3 and TRBJ1-1; D might be TRBD1 (5 bases). Germline CDR1 and CDR2: SGHNT and YENEEA. Trimming stripped 4 bases from V and 5 bases from J, with 11 bases between. The CDR3 has 13 amino acids.